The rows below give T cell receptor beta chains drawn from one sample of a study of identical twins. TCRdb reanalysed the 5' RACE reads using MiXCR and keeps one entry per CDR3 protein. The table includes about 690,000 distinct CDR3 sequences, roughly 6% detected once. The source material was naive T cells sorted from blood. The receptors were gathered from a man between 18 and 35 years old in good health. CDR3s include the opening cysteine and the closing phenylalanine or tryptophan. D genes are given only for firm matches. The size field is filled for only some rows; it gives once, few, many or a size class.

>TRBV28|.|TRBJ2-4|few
CASSFWSDPPRAKNIQYF
TGTGCCAGCAGTTTCTGGTCGGATCCCCCCAGGGCCAAAAACATTCAGTACTTC
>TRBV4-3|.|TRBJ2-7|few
CASSQERWGEQYF
TGCGCCAGCAGCCAAGAAAGGTGGGGCGAGCAGTACTTC
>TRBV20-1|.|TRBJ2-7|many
CSASPSGVGYEQYF
TGCAGTGCTAGCCCTTCAGGGGTTGGATACGAGCAGTACTTC
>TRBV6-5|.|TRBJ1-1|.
CASSYKGGPSEAFF
TGTGCCAGCAGTTACAAAGGGGGGCCCTCTGAAGCTTTCTTT
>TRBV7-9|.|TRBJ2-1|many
CASSSPREQFF
TGTGCCAGCAGCTCCCCCCGGGAGCAGTTCTTC
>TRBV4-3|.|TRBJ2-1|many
CASSRGGGVPNEQFF
TGCGCCAGCAGCCGCGGAGGGGGGGTTCCCAATGAGCAGTTCTTC
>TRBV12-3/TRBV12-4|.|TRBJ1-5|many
CASGWGSVLNQPQHF
TGTGCCAGTGGATGGGGGTCGGTCCTGAATCAGCCCCAGCATTTT
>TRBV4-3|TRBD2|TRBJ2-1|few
CASSQDGTSGDDEQFF
TGCGCCAGCAGCCAAGATGGGACTAGCGGGGATGATGAGCAGTTCTTC
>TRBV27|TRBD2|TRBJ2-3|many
CASSSWTSGSTDTQYF
TGTGCCAGCAGTTCTTGGACTAGCGGGAGCACAGATACGCAGTATTTT
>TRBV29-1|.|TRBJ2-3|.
CSVARNTQYF
TGCAGCGTTGCTAGAAATACGCAGTATTTT
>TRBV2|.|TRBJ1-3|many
CASRADGNTIYF
TGTGCCAGCAGAGCCGATGGGAACACCATATATTTT
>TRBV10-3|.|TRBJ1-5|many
CAISVGQDSNQPQHF
TGTGCCATCAGTGTTGGGCAGGATAGCAATCAGCCCCAGCATTTT
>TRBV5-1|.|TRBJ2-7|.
CASSSTIQTAYEQYF
TGCGCCAGCAGCTCGACGATTCAAACTGCCTACGAGCAGTACTTC
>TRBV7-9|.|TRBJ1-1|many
CASSLVFVEAFF
TGTGCCAGCAGCTTAGTTTTTGTTGAAGCTTTCTTT
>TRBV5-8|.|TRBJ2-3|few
CASSLGRRAWDTQYF
TGTGCCAGCAGCTTGGGGCGGAGGGCCTGGGATACGCAGTATTTT
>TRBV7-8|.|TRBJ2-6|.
CASSFPGALTGANVLTF
TGTGCCAGCAGCTTCCCGGGGGCGCTTACTGGGGCCAACGTCCTGACTTTC
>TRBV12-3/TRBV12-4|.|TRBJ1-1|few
CASRPSGAHTEAFF
TGTGCCAGCAGACCTTCCGGGGCCCACACTGAAGCTTTCTTT
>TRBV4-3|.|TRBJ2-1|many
CASSQEAASSYNEQFF
TGCGCCAGCAGCCAAGAGGCCGCGAGCTCCTACAATGAGCAGTTCTTC
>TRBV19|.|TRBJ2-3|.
CASSIGGSRDTQYF
TGTGCCAGTAGTATTGGAGGAAGCCGAGATACGCAGTATTTT
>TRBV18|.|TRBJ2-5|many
CASSQKGQETQYF
TGTGCCAGCTCACAAAAGGGGCAAGAGACCCAGTACTTC
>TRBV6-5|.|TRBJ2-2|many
CASSYGGGGELFF
TGTGCCAGCAGCTACGGAGGGGGCGGGGAGCTGTTTTTT
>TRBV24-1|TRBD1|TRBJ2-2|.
CATRAQTGDTGELFF
TGTGCCACCAGGGCGCAGACAGGGGACACCGGGGAGCTGTTTTTT
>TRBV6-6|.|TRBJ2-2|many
CASRSLSAGELFF
TGTGCCAGCAGGAGTTTGTCGGCCGGGGAGCTGTTTTTT
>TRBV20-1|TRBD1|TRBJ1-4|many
CSARVDRGSEKLFF
TGCAGTGCTAGAGTCGACAGGGGGAGTGAAAAACTGTTTTTT
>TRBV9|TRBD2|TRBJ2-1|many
CASSALAGAYNEQFF
TGTGCCAGCAGCGCTCTAGCGGGGGCCTACAATGAGCAGTTCTTC
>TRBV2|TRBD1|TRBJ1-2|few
CASIRTGDYGYTF
TGTGCCAGCATCAGGACAGGGGACTATGGCTACACCTTC
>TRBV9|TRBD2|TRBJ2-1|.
CASSVDLAGTYNEQFF
TGTGCCAGCAGCGTAGACCTAGCGGGCACCTACAATGAGCAGTTCTTC
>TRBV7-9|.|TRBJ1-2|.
CASSLKDYGYTF
TGTGCCAGCAGCTTAAAGGACTATGGCTACACCTTC
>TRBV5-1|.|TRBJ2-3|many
CASSLQGLDTQYF
TGCGCCAGCAGCTTGCAGGGGTTGGATACGCAGTATTTT
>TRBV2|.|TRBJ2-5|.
CASRLPGPEETQYF
TGTGCCAGCAGGTTACCGGGACCCGAAGAGACCCAGTACTTC
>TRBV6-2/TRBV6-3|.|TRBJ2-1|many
CASSLAKYNEQFF
TGTGCCAGCAGCCTAGCTAAATACAATGAGCAGTTCTTC
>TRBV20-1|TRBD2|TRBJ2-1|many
CSARTSGRINEQFF
TGCAGTGCTAGAACCAGCGGGAGGATCAATGAGCAGTTCTTC
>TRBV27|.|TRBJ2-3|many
CASSLWLSTDTQYF
TGTGCCAGCAGTTTGTGGTTAAGCACAGATACGCAGTATTTT
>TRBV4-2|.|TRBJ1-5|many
CASSQDWGQPQHF
TGCGCCAGCAGCCAAGATTGGGGCCAGCCCCAGCATTTT
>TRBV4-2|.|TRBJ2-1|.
CASSQGRDWPYNEQFF
TGTGCCAGCAGCCAAGGGAGGGACTGGCCGTACAATGAGCAGTTCTTC
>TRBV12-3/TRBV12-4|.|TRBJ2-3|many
CASSSGTTSTDTQYF
TGTGCCAGCAGCTCCGGGACAACCAGCACAGATACGCAGTATTTT
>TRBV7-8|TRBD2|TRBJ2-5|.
CASSEGWTSGQETQYF
TGTGCCAGCAGCGAGGGGTGGACTAGCGGACAAGAGACCCAGTACTTC
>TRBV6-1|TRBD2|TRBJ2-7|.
CASSGTSVYEQYF
TGTGCCAGCTCCGGGACTAGCGTCTACGAGCAGTACTTC
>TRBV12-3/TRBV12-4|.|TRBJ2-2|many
CASSRPVGELFF
TGTGCCAGCAGTCGACCCGTCGGGGAGCTGTTTTTT
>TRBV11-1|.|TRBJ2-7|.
CASSLLGFSYEQYF
TGTGCCAGCAGCTTATTAGGTTTCTCCTACGAGCAGTACTTC
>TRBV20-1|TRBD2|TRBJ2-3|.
CSARDVKWASGTDTQYF
TGCAGTGCTAGAGATGTTAAGTGGGCTAGCGGTACAGATACGCAGTATTTT
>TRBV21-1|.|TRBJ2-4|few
CASPRPAGAKNIQYF
TGTGCCAGCCCTAGACCGGCGGGGGCTAAAAACATTCAGTACTTC